This is a list of T cell receptor beta chains from one sample in a study of a mutant IDH1 vaccine in newly diagnosed glioma. Antigens of these TCRs are unknown. Profiling relied on immunoSEQ multiplex PCR, and the TCRdb table lists in-frame clones only, not all of them. Of roughly 60,000 clones detected, 84% appear once; the ten largest clones hold about 3.7%. The sequencing here drew on PBMCs, taken from a glioma patient whose treatment included an IDH1 peptide vaccine. Receptor source: a man under 40 with glioma. CDR3s include the opening cysteine and the closing phenylalanine or tryptophan. A D gene is named only where the DNA matches it firmly. The listing skips clone size in some rows; elsewhere it reads once, few, many or a size class.

TRBV19	NA	TRBJ2-3	TRBD2	CASSPGGADTQYF	TGTGCCAGTAGTCCTGGGGGGGCAGATACGCAGTATTTT
TRBV28	once	TRBJ1-2	NA	CASSFRGSVYGYTF	TGTGCCAGCAGTTTTCGGGGATCAGTCTATGGCTACACCTTC
TRBV11-1	NA	TRBJ2-5	TRBD1	CASSLFGDRQETQYF	TGTGCCAGCAGCTTATTTGGGGACAGGCAAGAGACCCAGTACTTC
TRBV18	NA	TRBJ2-7	TRBD2	CASSPSLAGVTYEQYF	TGTGCCAGCTCACCGTCCCTAGCGGGAGTTACCTACGAGCAGTACTTC
TRBV29-1	NA	TRBJ2-1	TRBD2	CSCYTSGRAAEQFF	TGCAGCTGCTATACTAGCGGGAGGGCCGCTGAGCAGTTCTTC
TRBV28	NA	TRBJ1-5	NA	CASNSDGLEGPQHF	TGTGCCAGCAACTCGGACGGCCTAGAAGGGCCCCAGCATTTT
TRBV10-2	once	TRBJ2-7	NA	CASLRGEGAEQYF	TGCGCCAGTCTCCGGGGAGAAGGGGCCGAGCAGTACTTC
TRBV7-9	few	TRBJ1-5	TRBD1	CASSLGTGNQPQHF	TGTGCCAGCAGCTTAGGGACAGGGAACCAGCCCCAGCATTTT
TRBV7-2	NA	TRBJ2-7	TRBD2	CASSSLAGGSYEQYF	TGTGCCAGCAGCTCGTTGGCGGGGGGCTCCTACGAGCAGTACTTC
TRBV11-2	NA	TRBJ2-7	TRBD2	CASSLVSAGNEQYF	TGTGCCAGCAGCTTAGTTTCAGCGGGAAACGAGCAGTACTTC
TRBV28	NA	TRBJ1-1	NA	CASIPYWGNTEAFF	TGTGCCAGCATTCCCTACTGGGGGAACACTGAAGCTTTCTTT
TRBV6-1	NA	TRBJ2-1	TRBD2	CASSEPGGFEQFF	TGTGCCAGCAGTGAACCGGGGGGGTTTGAGCAGTTCTTC
TRBV10-3	NA	TRBJ2-1	TRBD1	CAISELKPQLRDRDDNEQFF	TGTGCCATCAGTGAGCTCAAACCCCAGTTGCGGGACAGGGATGACAATGAGCAGTTCTTC